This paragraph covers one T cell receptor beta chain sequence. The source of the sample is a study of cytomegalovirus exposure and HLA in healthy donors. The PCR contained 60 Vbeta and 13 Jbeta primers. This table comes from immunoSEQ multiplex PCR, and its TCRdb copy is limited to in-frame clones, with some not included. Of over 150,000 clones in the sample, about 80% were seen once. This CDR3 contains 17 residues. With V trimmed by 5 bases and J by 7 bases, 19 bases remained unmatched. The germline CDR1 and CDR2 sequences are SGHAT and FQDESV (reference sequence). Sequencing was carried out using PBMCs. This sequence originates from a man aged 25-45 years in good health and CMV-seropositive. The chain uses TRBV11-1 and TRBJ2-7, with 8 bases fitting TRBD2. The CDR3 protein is CASSPGKSGGPQREQYF. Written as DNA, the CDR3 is TGTGCCAGCAGCCCGGGGAAGTCGGGAGGGCCCCAACGAGAGCAGTACTTC.